The 8 T cell receptor beta chains given below trace back to one sample, sequenced in a study of T cell responses to AZD1222 COVID-19 vaccine. The repertoire was sequenced with immunoSEQ multiplex PCR; TCRdb's copy has only in-frame clones and lacks some. Of 130,000 or so clones listed, around 83% are singletons. The sample was peripheral blood, taken on day 0 of AZD1222 vaccination. Receptors were obtained from an adult in good health.

The chain links TRBV7-9 to TRBJ1-2, with D tentatively TRBD1 (6 bases). The germline V and J ends were trimmed by 6 bases and 3 bases, with 20 bases remaining between them. This CDR3 region has 16 residues. Germline CDR1 and CDR2: SEHNR and FQNEAQ (reference sequence). The CDR3 DNA sequence: TGTGCCAGCAGGACCAGCTACAGGGCTTATGACTATGGCTACACCTTC. This gives the protein CASRTSYRAYDYGYTF.

This chain joins TRBV12-3 or TRBV12-4 and TRBJ1-2; D unresolved. V shed 6 bases and J shed 4 bases, with 12 bases lying between them. The CDR3 runs to 13 residues. The CDR3 sequence: CASSPVTPYGYTF. In DNA, the CDR3 is TGTGCCAGCAGCCCCGTGACCCCCTATGGCTACACCTTC.

About this clone: This CDR3 is also generated by other DNA sequences in the sample. The gene calls are TRBV6-5 and TRBJ2-6, with unresolved D. V lost 6 bases, J lost 0 bases, and 6 bases lay in between. This CDR3 comprises 14 residues. Germline CDR1 and CDR2: MNHEY and SVGAGI. The CDR3 region is CASSLSSGANVLTF. CDR3 bases: TGTGCCAGCAGCCTTAGCTCTGGGGCCAACGTCCTGACTTTC.

V is TRBV5-1 and J is TRBJ1-2; D remains unclear. This CDR3 region has 14 residues. CDR1 SGHRS and CDR2 YFSETQ come from the germline V gene. Trimming stripped 0 bases from V and 0 bases from J, with 6 bases between. The CDR3 DNA reads as TGCGCCAGCAGCTTGGCCGTGACTAACTATGGCTACACCTTC. It codes for CASSLAVTNYGYTF.

The chain recombines TRBV3-1 (or the pseudogene TRBV3-2) with TRBJ1-3; D is unresolved. CDR3 size: 17 residues. Trimming took off 0 bases at V and 2 bases at J, with 14 bases between the two ends. CDR1 and CDR2 from the germline V gene are LGHDT and YNNKEL (reference sequence). This chain's CDR3 is CASSQDRGGFAGNTIYF. The CDR3 DNA is TGTGCCAGCAGCCAAGATCGGGGAGGTTTCGCTGGAAACACCATATATTTT.

This clone occurred once. This sequence joins TRBV5-4 and TRBJ1-2; D is ambiguous. V lost 0 bases and J 0 bases, leaving 6 bases between the germline ends. CDR3 length: 14 amino acids. Per the germline V gene, CDR1 is SGHNT and CDR2 is YYREEE (reference sequence). CDR3 bases: TGTGCCAGCAGCTTGGACCGAACTAACTATGGCTACACCTTC. Encoded protein: CASSLDRTNYGYTF.

The chain carries TRBV4-3 and TRBJ1-1, with 7 bases lining up with TRBD1. V lost 0 bases and J lost 0; bases outside the gene matches: 7. Germline loops: CDR1 LGHNA, CDR2 YSLEER. The CDR3 is made up of 17 amino acids. The CDR3 region has the DNA TGCGCCAGCAGCCAAGATATCAGGGGGATAGTGAACACTGAAGCTTTCTTT. It specifies CASSQDIRGIVNTEAFF.

For this clone: Germline and junction disagree at one end, which may indicate a read error. The chain employs TRBV6-2 or TRBV6-3 and TRBJ2-2; D perhaps matches TRBD2 (5 bases). CDR1 is MNHEY and CDR2 is SVGEGT in the germline V gene. The CDR3 runs to 16 residues. As DNA, the CDR3 is TGTGCCAGCAGTTACTACGGACTTATAAGACCCGGAGAGCTGTTTTTT. Amino acid sequence: CASSYYGLIRPGELFF.